The 15 T cell receptor beta chains in this list originate from one sample, sequenced in a study of beta chain features in type 1 diabetes. Study observations and caveats: In all four CD4+ subsets, TCRB CDR3 length was significantly, moderately reduced in type 1 diabetes.

What was sequenced were expressed TCRB transcripts, since all of the isolated RNA had been reverse transcribed. The assay was immunoSEQ multiplex PCR, and TCRdb's table has in-frame clones only and misses some. The sample has more than 250,000 clones; roughly 21% are singletons. No antigen is known for these receptors. Specimen: naive CD4+ T cells from blood. These receptors all come from a woman in her 40s with type 1 diabetes.

J is TRBJ2-1 and V is TRBV4-2, with D possibly TRBD2 on 5 matching bases. The germline CDR1 and CDR2 sequences are LGHNA and YNFKEQ. The CDR3 covers 17 residues. V shed 4 bases and J shed 10 bases, with 26 bases lying between them. CDR3 sequence reads: CASSPFSVGRAPGEQFF. Written as DNA, the CDR3 is TGTGCCAGCAGCCCATTTTCCGTTGGGCGGGCCCCCGGAGAGCAGTTCTTC.

This clone was observed a handful of times. The V gene is TRBV2, the J gene TRBJ2-1; TRBD2 agrees at 7 bases. With V trimmed by 7 bases and J by 11 bases, 8 bases remained unmatched. The CDR3 has 12 residues. Per the germline V gene, CDR1 is SNHLY and CDR2 is FYNNEI. DNA of the CDR3: TGTGCCAGCACCGGGGGAGGGCGGAAGCAGTTCTTC. Translated: CASTGGGRKQFF.

This clone was counted between two and nine times. The V call is TRBV9, the J call TRBJ2-5; 7 nucleotides agree with TRBD1. This CDR3 spans 14 amino acids. The germline gives CDR1 SGDLS, CDR2 YYNGEE. With 0 bases clipped from V and 4 bases from J, the junction kept 3 bases outside the gene matches. The CDR3 sequence is CASSVETGPETQYF. The CDR3 DNA sequence: TGTGCCAGCAGCGTAGAGACAGGGCCAGAGACCCAGTACTTC.

This chain connects TRBV18 to TRBJ1-1, with 7 bases that match TRBD1. The CDR3 runs to 13 residues. Germline values: CDR1 KGHSH, CDR2 LQKENI. The V gene end was trimmed by 3 bases and the J gene end by 3 bases; junction bases not matched to a gene: 1. Here the CDR3 reads CASSPTGDTEAFF. DNA for the CDR3: TGTGCCAGCTCACCTACAGGGGACACTGAAGCTTTCTTT.

The rearrangement uses TRBV7-2 and TRBJ2-3; weak D call: TRBD1 (5 bases). V dropped 5 bases and J dropped 0 bases, with 12 bases sitting between them. Germline V lookup: CDR1 SGHTA, CDR2 FQGNSA. The CDR3 totals 15 residues. The CDR3, as DNA: TGTGCCAGCAGCCAAGGGCAGGGCAGCACAGATACGCAGTATTTT. This sequence encodes CASSQGQGSTDTQYF.

As for this clone: This sample includes further DNA sequences coding for the same CDR3. The V gene is TRBV7-2, the J gene TRBJ1-1; tentative D call: TRBD1 (5 bases). V lost 0 bases to trimming and J lost 3 bases, with 5 bases between them. Germline V gene lookup returns CDR1 SGHTA and CDR2 FQGNSA. This CDR3 contains 13 residues. The CDR3 is CASSLAGDTEAFF. The DNA of the CDR3 is TGTGCCAGCAGCTTAGCAGGGGACACTGAAGCTTTCTTT.

The chain recombines TRBV18 with TRBJ1-1, with D possibly TRBD1 on 5 matching bases. The CDR3 spans 13 residues. Trimming stripped 2 bases from V and 3 bases from J, with 7 bases between. CDR1 and CDR2 from the germline V gene are KGHSH and LQKENI. CDR3 in amino acids: CASSPGADTEAFF. For the CDR3, the DNA is TGTGCCAGCTCACCAGGGGCGGACACTGAAGCTTTCTTT.

This clone was seen a handful of times. The V call is TRBV11-1, the J call TRBJ2-1; the D gene is possibly TRBD1 (6 bases). Germline V gene sequence: CDR1 SGHAT, CDR2 FQDESV (reference sequence). This CDR3 region has 14 residues. V dropped 3 bases and J dropped 6 bases, with 12 bases sitting between them. CDR3 bases: TGTGCCAGCAGCTTTCGGACAGCCCTCAATGAGCAGTTCTTC. Its protein is CASSFRTALNEQFF.

This clone was seen a few times. This sequence joins TRBV18 and TRBJ2-2; D is ambiguous. V lost 8 bases to trimming and J lost 3 bases, with 16 bases between them. CDR1 KGHSH and CDR2 LQKENI come from the germline V gene. The CDR3 spans 15 residues. The CDR3 sequence: CASTPIRSYTGELFF. For the CDR3, the DNA is TGTGCCAGCACTCCAATCCGGAGTTACACCGGGGAGCTGTTTTTT.

The genes are TRBV28 and TRBJ2-7; TRBD1 is a possible D gene (5 bases). The CDR3 extends over 14 amino acids. V gave up 3 bases and J gave up 4 bases, with 13 bases separating them. Germline V gene sequence: CDR1 MDHEN, CDR2 SYDVKM. The CDR3 sequence: CASSFRQPDYEQYF. Written as DNA, the CDR3 is TGTGCCAGCAGTTTTCGACAGCCAGATTACGAGCAGTACTTC. The full variable domain, completed using reference TRBV28 and TRBJ2-7, is DVKVTQSSRYLVKRTGEKVFLECVQDMDHENMFWYRQDPGLGLRLIYFSYDVKMKEKGDIPEGYSVSREKKERFSLILESASTNQTSMYLCASSFRQPDYEQYFGPGTRLTVT.

The rearrangement joins TRBV9 to TRBJ1-1; maybe TRBD1 (6 bases). CDR1 SGDLS and CDR2 YYNGEE come from the germline V gene. Trimming took 3 bases from V and 0 from J, leaving 15 bases between them. The CDR3 runs to 16 residues. The CDR3 loop is CASSARGGTMNTEAFF. For the CDR3, the DNA is TGTGCCAGCAGCGCCCGCGGGGGCACTATGAACACTGAAGCTTTCTTT.

The CDR3 region has the DNA TGTGCCAGCAGCTTAGATTGGGGGCACAATGAGCAGTTCTTC. Residues: CASSLDWGHNEQFF. This rearrangement joins TRBV7-2 to TRBJ2-1, with D possibly matching TRBD1 (6 bases). This CDR3 region has 14 residues. In germline, CDR1 is SGHTA, CDR2 FQGNSA. The V and J ends lost 1 base and 5 bases respectively, with 9 bases between them.

The chain combines TRBV30 with TRBJ2-7; 11 bases align to TRBD2. The CDR3 loop spans 17 amino acids. Per germline, CDR1 GTSNPN and CDR2 SVGIG (reference sequence). Unmatched junction bases numbered 9, after V lost 0 bases and J lost 2 bases. The DNA for the CDR3 is TGTGCCTGGAGTGTAGGAAATAGCGGGAGGGCTCCCTACGAGCAGTACTTC. Its translation: CAWSVGNSGRAPYEQYF.

In this sample, this clone turned up a few times. V is TRBV4-1 and J is TRBJ2-3; the match to TRBD2 covers 9 bases. CDR3 length: 16 amino acids. V shed 1 base, J shed 6 bases, and the junction held 8 bases outside the gene matches. Germline assignment: CDR1 MGHRA and CDR2 YSYEKL. CDR3: CASSQVRGRADDTQYF. DNA of the CDR3: TGCGCCAGCAGCCAAGTCCGCGGGAGGGCCGACGATACGCAGTATTTT.

The chain employs TRBV18 and TRBJ1-3; perhaps TRBD1 as D (6 bases). Germline CDR1 and CDR2: KGHSH and LQKENI. The length of the CDR3 is 14 residues. V was trimmed by 6 bases and J by 5 bases, leaving 14 bases between them. In nucleotides, the CDR3 is TGTGCCAGCTCGCCCGGGACACCAAGAAACACCATATATTTT. Translation gives CASSPGTPRNTIYF.